This T cell receptor (beta chain) was sequenced during a study of long-term antiretroviral therapy in people with HIV. Cryopreserved PBMC, at about 0.9-11 million per sample, were present before DNA extraction. Trimming cost V 2 bases and J 0 bases, with 11 bases left between them. CDR3 size: 16 residues. Germline CDR1 and CDR2: SGHTA and FQGNSA. Survey-level immunoSEQ v3.0 assays were run. TCRdb keeps only in-frame clones here, not all; method: immunoSEQ multiplex PCR. The sample holds roughly 30,000 clones, 75% to 90% seen once. The chain has TRBV7-2 and TRBJ2-1; the D is unclear. Sequencing was performed on unsorted PBMCs, taken 0.3 years after starting antiretroviral therapy. This TCR was sampled from a man in his forties with HIV. In DNA form, the CDR3 reads TGTGCCAGCAGCTTATTCGGCTATAACTCCTACAATGAGCAGTTCTTC. Translation: CASSLFGYNSYNEQFF.